This entry features one T cell receptor (beta chain) sequence. The CDR3 length is 11 residues. The V gene's germline CDR1 is SQVTM and CDR2 ANQGSEA. V lost 6 bases and J lost 6, with 9 bases in between. The data derive from a study of blood T cell repertoires in COVID-19. Whole-study context: Spain, Italy and the United States supplied samples that represented acute and convalescent COVID-19. PBMCs, B-cell-depleted T cells, or T cells were the source of the cDNA or gDNA that made up the material.

Authors' methods: Amplification from reference gene primers served as the basis for estimated nucleated cell counts. TCRdb keeps only in-frame clones here, not all; method: immunoSEQ multiplex PCR. That table gives V, J and clone size, and the DNA gave D and trimming. The data contain 100,000 to 150,000 clones, 70% to 90% of them singletons. The sequencing input was peripheral blood. The sequence was collected from a woman between 50 and 59 years old with active or convalescent COVID-19. The gene calls are TRBV29-1 and TRBJ2-1; TRBD1 is a possible D gene (5 bases). The CDR3 is CSVSRANEQFF. In DNA, the CDR3 is TGCAGCGTGTCCAGGGCCAATGAGCAGTTCTTC.